A selection of T cell receptor beta chains follows, all from one sample in a study of beta chain features in type 1 diabetes. The protocol was immunoSEQ multiplex PCR, while the TCRdb copy is restricted to in-frame clones and leaves out a portion. The sample includes some 350,000 clones, about 10% of them seen just once. Sequenced: central memory CD4+ T cells from blood. Receptor source: a man aged 30 to 45 with type 1 diabetes. Both conserved end residues are part of each CDR3. The D gene is left open where the match is weak. Clone size is given for some rows only: seen once, a few or many times, or a class if the clone is expanded.

D gene	clone size	V gene	J gene	CDR3 DNA	CDR3 protein
NA	NA	TRBV5-6	TRBJ2-2	TGTGCCAGCAGCCCCACACTAGGAGGGGGCTCCGGGGAGCTGTTTTTT	CASSPTLGGGSGELFF
NA	few	TRBV9	TRBJ2-7	TGTGCCAGCAGCCCGCGGGGGACAGGCATACTCGAGCAGTACTTC	CASSPRGTGILEQYF
NA	few	TRBV2	TRBJ1-1	TGTGCCAGCAGTGAGTTTACGACAGAAGCTTTCTTT	CASSEFTTEAFF
NA	NA	TRBV5-1	TRBJ1-1	TGCGCCAGCAGCTTGCTTCAGGACGGAACTGAAGCTTTCTTT	CASSLLQDGTEAFF
NA	few	TRBV5-4	TRBJ2-1	TGTGCCAGCAGCTTGATCGGGGATAATGAGCAGTTCTTC	CASSLIGDNEQFF
NA	NA	TRBV7-2	TRBJ2-3	TGTGCCAGCAGCCTCTCTAAGGGCCCGAGCACAGATACGCAGTATTTT	CASSLSKGPSTDTQYF
TRBD1	few	TRBV30	TRBJ1-1	TGTGCCTGGACAGGGGGCCTGAAACCTGAAGCTTTCTTT	CAWTGGLKPEAFF
TRBD1	many	TRBV7-9	TRBJ1-2	TGTGCCAGCAGCTCCACAGGGGGCCTCTATGGCTACACCTTC	CASSSTGGLYGYTF
NA	few	TRBV27	TRBJ2-1	TGTGCCAGCAGTTTAAGACAAGGGGGAGGCAATGAGCAGTTCTTC	CASSLRQGGGNEQFF
NA	NA	TRBV19	TRBJ2-3	TGTGCCACCAAACCCCGGGGAGATACGCAGTATTTT	CATKPRGDTQYF
NA	many	TRBV20-1	TRBJ2-1	TGCAGTGCCCCGTTTGTCGGAAAGCAGTTCTTC	CSAPFVGKQFF
NA	few	TRBV5-6	TRBJ2-7	TGTGCCAGCAGCTCCTCCGCCAAGGAAGCGCAGTACTTC	CASSSSAKEAQYF
TRBD1	many	TRBV30	TRBJ2-1	TGTGCCTGGAGTTCTGGGGGACAGGGGTTGTGGAATGAGCAGTTCTTC	CAWSSGGQGLWNEQFF
NA	few	TRBV25-1	TRBJ1-2	TGTGCCAGCACCTCTTCACTAAGCTATGGCTACACCTTC	CASTSSLSYGYTF
NA	NA	TRBV11-1	TRBJ1-2	TGTGCCAGCAGCTTAGTCGGGTCAGCTAACTATGGCTACACCTTC	CASSLVGSANYGYTF
TRBD2	NA	TRBV11-2	TRBJ2-3	TGTGCCAGCAGCCCGGGACTAGCGGGAGCGGCAGATACGCAGTATTTT	CASSPGLAGAADTQYF
NA	few	TRBV20-1	TRBJ2-4	TGCAGTGCCCCAAGGGAGAACATTCAGTACTTC	CSAPRENIQYF
NA	NA	TRBV7-2	TRBJ2-2	TGTGCCAGCAGCTTAGTGCAACGCGGGGAGCTGTTTTTT	CASSLVQRGELFF
TRBD1	few	TRBV30	TRBJ1-2	TGTGCCGGTGGAGGGGAGGGGGCAAGTACGAGCACCTTC	CAGGGEGASTSTF
NA	NA	TRBV9	TRBJ1-5	TGTGCCAGCAGCGAGGGGTCGGGGGACCAGCCCCAGCATTTT	CASSEGSGDQPQHF
TRBD1	few	TRBV28	TRBJ1-5	TGTGCCAGCAGTTCCTCCGGGACAGGGGGTCAGCCCCAGCATTTT	CASSSSGTGGQPQHF
TRBD1	few	TRBV4-1	TRBJ1-2	TGCGCCAGCAGCCAAGATGACAGGGGAACCACTAACTATGGCTACACCTTC	CASSQDDRGTTNYGYTF
NA	NA	TRBV9	TRBJ2-7	TGTGCCAGCAGCGCTAATAGCGGCACCCGGGAGCAGTACTTC	CASSANSGTREQYF
NA	NA	TRBV4-3	TRBJ1-5	TGCGCCAGCAGCCAAGATGGTGGTTTGGGCAATCAGCCCCAGCATTTT	CASSQDGGLGNQPQHF
NA	few	TRBV5-1	TRBJ1-1	TGCGCCAGCAAGGTCCAGCCGAACACTGAAGCTTTCTTT	CASKVQPNTEAFF
TRBD2	few	TRBV28	TRBJ2-1	TGTGCCAGCAGTTCCCGTTTAAGCGGGAGATCCTACAATGAGCAGTTCTTC	CASSSRLSGRSYNEQFF
NA	NA	TRBV7-9	TRBJ2-7	TGTGCCAGCAGCCCTCGTGGGGGAAGCGACGAGCAGTACTTC	CASSPRGGSDEQYF
TRBD1	few	TRBV10-3	TRBJ1-5	TGTGCCATCGGGACAGGGGACAGCAATCAGCCCCAGCATTTT	CAIGTGDSNQPQHF
TRBD1	NA	TRBV30	TRBJ2-7	TGTGCCAGCTCGGGGACAGGAGTTTCATGGGAGCAGTACTTC	CASSGTGVSWEQYF
NA	NA	TRBV7-3	TRBJ2-5	TGTGCCAGCAGCTTAAGCGTATCTGAAGAGACCCAGTACTTC	CASSLSVSEETQYF
TRBD2	many	TRBV18	TRBJ2-7	TGTGCCAGCTCACGAGGACTAGCGGGAGGCGAGCAGTACTTC	CASSRGLAGGEQYF
TRBD1	NA	TRBV6-1	TRBJ2-2	TGTGCCAGCAGTGAGCAGGGGGCCGGGGAGCTGTTTTTT	CASSEQGAGELFF
NA	NA	TRBV15	TRBJ2-3	TGTGCCACCAGCTACTCAGCGATAAGCACAGATACGCAGTATTTT	CATSYSAISTDTQYF
NA	many	TRBV7-6	TRBJ2-7	TGTGCCAGCAGCTTAGAGCAGGGACCGGGAACCTACGAGCAGTACTTC	CASSLEQGPGTYEQYF
NA	few	TRBV6-5	TRBJ1-5	TGTGCCAGCAGTTACTCGGGGGATGGCTTGAGGGCCCAGCATTTT	CASSYSGDGLRAQHF
NA	few	TRBV7-2	TRBJ2-2	TGTGCCAGCAGCTTAGCAGGCTCGAACACCGGGGAGCTGTTTTTT	CASSLAGSNTGELFF